The 5 T cell receptor beta chains below all came from one sample that was sequenced in a study of human T cells and chemical hapten exposure. TCRdb passed the RACE reads through MiXCR, listing each CDR3 protein once. The data contain more than 95,000 distinct CDR3 sequences, around an eighth of them singletons. As to time point: patch test 1, 2 weeks after DPC sensitization. The treatment here: therapeutic diphenylcyclopropenone sensitization with weekly scalp DPC. The source material was whole blood, sampled in connection with sensitization to the hapten diphenylcyclopropenone (DPC). Receptors originate from a woman aged 45-65 years with alopecia areata. Some clones in this sample may be carry-over from other donors' samples.

J is TRBJ2-7 and V is TRBV5-1, with 8 positions matching TRBD1. V shed 0 bases, J shed 8 bases, and the junction held 4 bases outside the gene matches. CDR3 length equals 13 residues. Per the germline V gene, CDR1 is SGHRS and CDR2 is YFSETQ. CDR3: CASSLAQGAKQYF. The CDR3 nucleotides are TGCGCCAGCAGCTTGGCCCAGGGGGCTAAGCAGTACTTC.

The table lists this clonotype with many counts. The gene calls are TRBV11-2 and TRBJ2-7, with TRBD2 identical over 11 bases. Germline-derived CDR1 and CDR2 are SGHAT and FQNNGV. The CDR3 runs 19 residues. With 0 bases clipped from V and 0 bases from J, the junction kept 10 bases outside the gene matches. CDR3 sequence reads: CASSLDVLAGGRSSYEQYF. CDR3 bases: TGTGCCAGCAGCTTAGATGTTCTAGCGGGAGGCCGAAGCTCCTACGAGCAGTACTTC. The entire variable domain, with the rest obtained from reference TRBV11-2 and TRBJ2-7, is as follows: EAGVAQSPRYKIIEKRQSVAFWCNPISGHATLYWYQQILGQGPKLLIQFQNNGVVDDSQLPKDRFSAERLKGVDSTLKIQPAKLEDSAVYLCASSLDVLAGGRSSYEQYFGPGTRLTVT.

On this clonotype: Without the conserved terminal phenylalanine or tryptophan, this CDR3 likely stems from a read error. No DNA is shown, since the ends of the CDR3 on it are uncertain; the CDR3 is the one TCRdb lists. The rearrangement uses TRBV28 and TRBJ1-2; whether TRBD1, the table's D call, matches the DNA was not checked. The CDR3 has 13 residues if both end residues are counted. Germline CDR1 reads MDHEN; CDR2 reads SYDVKM. This chain's CDR3 is CASSTNHGTPRCV.

J is TRBJ1-5 and V is TRBV29-1; no reliable D call. The length of the CDR3 is 13 residues. Trimming removed 3 bases from V and 3 bases from J, with 9 bases in between. Germline assignment: CDR1 SQVTM and CDR2 ANQGSEA. CDR3 sequence reads: CSVELQNNQPQHF. The CDR3 bases are TGCAGCGTTGAGCTCCAAAACAATCAGCCCCAGCATTTT.

The V and J genes are TRBV5-4 and TRBJ2-3; 11 positions agree with TRBD2. There are 15 residues in the CDR3. V dropped 4 bases and J dropped 5; count of bases not matched to a gene: 6. CDR1 SGHNT and CDR2 YYREEE come from the germline V gene (reference sequence). The CDR3 protein is CASSLSGRVGDTQYF. CDR3 bases: TGTGCCAGCAGCCTTAGCGGGAGGGTTGGAGATACGCAGTATTTT.